This TCR beta chain emerged from a study of molecular identifiers for immune sequencing clone quantification. As for the study in general: RNA, taken in replicates from approximately 20,000 or 100,000 naive CD8 cells, was split five ways, with four sequenced. Points from the study as a whole: Jurkat TCR RNA spiked in from one cell reportedly remained identifiable amid approximately 970,000 naive cells. A shared barcode on identical TCR molecules could lead to underestimated sizes for highly expanded clones.

The ends lost 3 bases at V and 4 bases at J; junction bases unmatched: 9. Germline V gene sequence: CDR1 SEHNR, CDR2 FQNEAQ (reference sequence). The CDR3 spans 16 residues. MiXCR, applied by TCRdb to the PCR reads, yields one record per CDR3 protein. The table has some 320,000 distinct CDR3 sequences, about a quarter seen once. RNA fractions of 10%, 30% or 50% and 20,000 to 1,000,000 sorted cells were the source of naive CD8 libraries. There are many counts of this clonotype. Its antigen is not known. The chain joins TRBV7-9 to TRBJ2-3, with TRBD2 identical over 8 bases. The sequenced sample consisted of naive CD8+ T cells from blood, with Jurkat cell RNA spiked in. The subset: FACS-sorted CD8+CD4-CCR7+CD45RA+ naive T cells. This sequence was found in a human donor in good health. Some libraries in this study had Jurkat cell RNA spiked in. This CDR3 is CASSFTSGSGPDTQYF. The CDR3 coding sequence is TGTGCCAGCAGCTTTACTAGCGGTTCGGGTCCAGATACGCAGTATTTT.